What follows are 6 T cell receptor beta chains derived from one specimen sequenced in a study of CD8+ T cells in alopecia areata. Sequencing used cDNA as its template, made by extracting RNA and reverse transcribing it. TCRdb's table, derived via immunoSEQ multiplex PCR, lists solely in-frame clones and lacks some. The record shows around 300,000 clones for this sample, with no singletons present. Cells from pooled cutaneous lymph nodes were sorted by CD4, CD8alpha, NKG2D, NKG2ACE and other markers. Sequencing input: CD4+ T cells sorted from a lymph node. These receptors were obtained from a C3H/HeJ mouse with alopecia areata. The MHC haplotype of this mouse line is H2-k.

This clone has a handful of counts. Gene names and germline match the mouse. Read data end 4 residues before the CDR3 end; the end is taken from the germline J gene. The sample holds other DNA sequences that translate to the same CDR3. The gene calls are TRBV19 and TRBJ2-7; a possible D gene is TRBD1 (5 bases). Trimming removed 5 bases at V and 3 bases at J, with 12 bases between. Germline V CDR1 and CDR2: FNHDT, SITEND (reference sequence). The CDR3 extends over 13 amino acids. The CDR3 sequence: CASSPRDSYEQYF. Partial CDR3 DNA: TGTGCCAGCAGCCCCAGAGACAGCTAT.

To note about this clone: Gene names refer to mouse genes. The DNA ends 4 residues before the CDR3 does, and the rest of the CDR3 is filled in from the germline J gene. The V gene is TRBV1, the J gene TRBJ2-4; D ambiguous. V gave up 0 bases and J gave up 2 bases, with 9 bases separating them. The germline V gene has CDR1 NSQYPW and CDR2 LRSPGD (reference sequence). The CDR3 is 15 residues long. The CDR3 bases that were read are TGCACCTGCAGTGCAGATCTAAGGGTTCAAAAC. It yields the protein CTCSADLRVQN. The full CDR3 is CTCSADLRVQNTLYF. Full variable domain (missing parts from reference TRBV1 and TRBJ2-4): VTLLEQNPRWRLVPRGQAVNLRCILKNSQYPWMSWYQQDLQKQLQWLFTLRSPGDKEVKSLPGADYLATRVTDTELRLQVANMSQGRTLYCTCSADLRVQNTLYFGAGTRLSVL.

This clone was counted only a few times. Any gene name here is a mouse gene name. The read is 4 residues too short to cover the CDR3 end, so that end is filled in from the germline J gene. Other nucleotide sequences in the sample specify the same CDR3. This chain links TRBV13-1 with TRBJ2-3; 7 nucleotides agree with TRBD2. The CDR3 has 16 amino acids. Germline V lookup: CDR1 NSHNY, CDR2 SYGAGN. After removal of 0 bases from V and 0 bases from J, the junction contained 4 bases not matched to a gene. The CDR3 here is CASSDARGGSAETLYF. The covered CDR3 bases are TGTGCCAGCAGTGATGCCCGGGGGGGTAGTGCAGAA.

A word on this clone: Gene names follow the mouse nomenclature. The read terminates 4 residues ahead of where the CDR3 ends, so the germline J gene completes it. The same CDR3 arises from other DNA sequences in this sample as well. The chain joins TRBV1 to TRBJ1-2; the match to TRBD1 covers 8 bases. With 4 bases clipped from V and 0 bases from J, the junction kept 4 bases outside the gene matches. This CDR3 spans 15 amino acids. The germline gives CDR1 NSQYPW, CDR2 LRSPGD (reference sequence). The sequenced part of the CDR3 DNA is TGCACCTGCAGTGGAGGACAGGGTGCAAACTCC. Translation: CTCSGGQGANS. The entire CDR3 protein reads CTCSGGQGANSDYTF.

This clone was recorded a few times. Gene names are mouse gene names. CDR3 protein: CASTTPNRGDEQYF. The part of the CDR3 DNA that was read is TGTGCCAGCACCACCCCCAACAGGGGAGAT. The chain couples TRBV19 to TRBJ2-7, with 7 bases lining up with TRBD1. Read coverage stops 4 residues before the CDR3 terminus; the germline J gene supplies the remainder. CDR1 and CDR2 (germline): FNHDT, SITEND (reference sequence). The CDR3 length is 14 residues.

This clone was recorded a few times. Mouse gene names apply. Read data end 4 residues before the CDR3 end; the end is taken from the germline J gene. The V and J genes are TRBV19 and TRBJ2-5; D perhaps matches TRBD2 (6 bases). Germline V lookup: CDR1 FNHDT, CDR2 SITEND (reference sequence). This CDR3 has 14 residues. Trimming removed 5 bases at V and 3 bases at J, with 13 bases between. The covered CDR3 bases are TGTGCCAGCAGCCCCATGGGGGTTCAAGAC. This gives the protein CASSPMGVQD. The CDR3 in full is CASSPMGVQDTQYF.